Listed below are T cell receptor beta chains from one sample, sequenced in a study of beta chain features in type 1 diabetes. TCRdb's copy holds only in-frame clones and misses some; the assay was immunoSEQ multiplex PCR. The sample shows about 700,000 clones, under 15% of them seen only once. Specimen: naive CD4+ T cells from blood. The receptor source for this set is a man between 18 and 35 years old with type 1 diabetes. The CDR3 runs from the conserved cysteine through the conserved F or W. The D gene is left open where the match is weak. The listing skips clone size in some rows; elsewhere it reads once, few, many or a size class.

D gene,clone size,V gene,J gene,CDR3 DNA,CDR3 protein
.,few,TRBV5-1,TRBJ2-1,TGCGCCAGCAGCTTTACCAGCGCCTACAATGAGCAGTTCTTC,CASSFTSAYNEQFF
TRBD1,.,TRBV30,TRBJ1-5,TGTGCCTGGAGTGTACAGGGGGGTAGCAATCAGCCCCAGCATTTT,CAWSVQGGSNQPQHF
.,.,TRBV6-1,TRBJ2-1,TGTGCCAGCAGTGTGGGGAATGGGGAGCAGTTCTTC,CASSVGNGEQFF
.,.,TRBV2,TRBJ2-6,TGTGCCAGCAGTGAATGGGGCAATTCAGGGGCCAACGTCCTGACTTTC,CASSEWGNSGANVLTF
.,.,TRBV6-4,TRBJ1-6,TGTGCCAGCAGTGACTCGGGGACGGCCAATTCACCCCTCCACTTT,CASSDSGTANSPLHF
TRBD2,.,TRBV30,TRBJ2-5,TGTGCCTGGAGGACTAGCGGGGGGGAGACCCAGTACTTC,CAWRTSGGETQYF
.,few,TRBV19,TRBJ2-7,TGTGCCAGTAGTGCTATCGGGGCTTCTCTAGAATACGAGCAGTACTTC,CASSAIGASLEYEQYF
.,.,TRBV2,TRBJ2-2,TGTGCCAGCAGTGCAGAGAACACCGGGGAGCTGTTTTTT,CASSAENTGELFF
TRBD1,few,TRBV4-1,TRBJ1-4,TGCGCCAGCAGCCAAGGAGTCCGGGACAGATATTTT,CASSQGVRDRYF
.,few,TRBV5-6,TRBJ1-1,TGTGCCAGCAGCTTTCTTCAGGGAGAGGCCACTGAAGCTTTCTTT,CASSFLQGEATEAFF
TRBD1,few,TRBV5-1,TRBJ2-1,TGCGCCAGCAGCGGGGACAGGGGGTCGGATGAGCAGTTCTTC,CASSGDRGSDEQFF
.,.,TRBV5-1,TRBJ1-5,TGCGCCAGCAGCTCCGGGGCAGAAGATCAGCCCCAGCATTTT,CASSSGAEDQPQHF
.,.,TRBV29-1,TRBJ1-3,TGCAGCGTTGACCCGACAGGCTCTGGAAACACCATATATTTT,CSVDPTGSGNTIYF
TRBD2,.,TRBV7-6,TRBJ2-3,TGTGCCAGCAGCCTAGCGGGGGGGAGTACAGATACGCAGTATTTT,CASSLAGGSTDTQYF
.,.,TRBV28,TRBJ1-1,TGTGCCAGCAGGACACAGGGTGGCAAGACTGAAGCTTTCTTT,CASRTQGGKTEAFF
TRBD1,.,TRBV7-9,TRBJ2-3,TGTGCCAGCAGCTTGGGACAGGGGGCGACAGATACGCAGTATTTT,CASSLGQGATDTQYF
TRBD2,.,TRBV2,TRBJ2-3,TGTGCCAGCACGGAACTAGCGGAGGCAGATACGCAGTATTTT,CASTELAEADTQYF
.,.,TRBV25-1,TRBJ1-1,TGTGCCAGCAGTGGCGTCCCGGGGGCCGGCAAGGGAGGAACTGAAGCTTTCTTT,CASSGVPGAGKGGTEAFF
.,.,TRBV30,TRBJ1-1,TGTGCCTGGAGTCTTTCGGGTGAAGCTTTCTTT,CAWSLSGEAFF
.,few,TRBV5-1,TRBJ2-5,TGCGCCAGCAGCCCCTATGGGCATGGGGAGACCCAGTACTTC,CASSPYGHGETQYF
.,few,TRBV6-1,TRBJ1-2,TGTGCCACCAGACCAGAGATAGGGCCACATGGCTACACCTTC,CATRPEIGPHGYTF
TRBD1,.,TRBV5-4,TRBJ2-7,TGTGCCAGCAGCATCGGGGACAGGGGCTACGAGCAGTACTTC,CASSIGDRGYEQYF
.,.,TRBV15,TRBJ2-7,TGTGCCACCAGCAGACCTGGACCAAACTACGAGCAGTACTTC,CATSRPGPNYEQYF
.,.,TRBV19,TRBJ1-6,TGTGCCAGTAGTATAGGTGACACCCTCCACTTT,CASSIGDTLHF
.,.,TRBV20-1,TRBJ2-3,TGCAGTGCTTACACAGATACGCAGTATTTT,CSAYTDTQYF
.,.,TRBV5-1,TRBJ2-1,TGCGCCAGCAGCCAGAGACTAGGACCCTACAATGAGCAGTTCTTC,CASSQRLGPYNEQFF
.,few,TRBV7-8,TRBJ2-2,TGTGCCAGCAGCTTCGGCCGGGCGGGGGCCCCGGGCGGGGAGCTGTTTTTT,CASSFGRAGAPGGELFF
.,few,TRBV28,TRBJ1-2,TGTGCCAGCATTAGACCGGGACTCGACTATGGCTACACCTTC,CASIRPGLDYGYTF
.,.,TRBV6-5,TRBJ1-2,TGTGCCAGCAGTTACGAGGGAAACTATGGCTACACCTTC,CASSYEGNYGYTF
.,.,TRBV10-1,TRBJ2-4,TGCGCCAGCAGCACTAGTCCACAGGGAGACATTCAGTACTTC,CASSTSPQGDIQYF
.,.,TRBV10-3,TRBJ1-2,TGTGCCATCAGTGAGTCGGGGGACTACTATGGCTACACCTTC,CAISESGDYYGYTF
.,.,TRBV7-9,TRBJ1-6,TGTGCCAGCAGCTCTCAGGTCGGTTCTTCACCCCTCCACTTT,CASSSQVGSSPLHF
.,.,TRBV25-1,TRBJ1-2,TGTGCCAGCAGTGTTTCCGGGACGGCGTTAATCACCTTC,CASSVSGTALITF
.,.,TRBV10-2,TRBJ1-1,TGCGCCAGCACATCCGGGACACGGCCTGAAGCTTTCTTT,CASTSGTRPEAFF
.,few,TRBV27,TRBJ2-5,TGTGCCAGCAGTCACCGGGGATCGGAGACCCAGTACTTC,CASSHRGSETQYF
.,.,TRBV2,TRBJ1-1,TGTGCCAGCATGGGGTTTGGGGGTGAAGCTTTCTTT,CASMGFGGEAFF
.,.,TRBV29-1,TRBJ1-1,TGCAGCGTTGCACACAGGGTGCCTTACGAGGAAGCTTTCTTT,CSVAHRVPYEEAFF
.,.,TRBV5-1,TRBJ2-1,TGCGCCAGCAGCTTGGCCATGGGCGAAGGGGGTGAGCAGTTCTTC,CASSLAMGEGGEQFF
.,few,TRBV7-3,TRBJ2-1,TGTGCCAGCAGCCCGCGAGCGGTAAACAATGAGCAGTTCTTC,CASSPRAVNNEQFF
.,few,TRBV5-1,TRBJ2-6,TGCGCCAGCAGCGGTGGCTCAACAGTCTCTGGGGCCAACGTCCTGACTTTC,CASSGGSTVSGANVLTF
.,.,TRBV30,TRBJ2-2,TGTGCCTGGAGTTCCCGGAGCGGCGGGGAGCTGTTTTTT,CAWSSRSGGELFF
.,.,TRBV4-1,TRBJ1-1,TGCGCCAGCAGCCAAGACAGGGGCGGGAGCACTGAAGCTTTCTTT,CASSQDRGGSTEAFF
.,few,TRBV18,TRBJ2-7,TGTGCCAGCTCACCACCAGGGACCTGGGGGGAGCAGTACTTC,CASSPPGTWGEQYF
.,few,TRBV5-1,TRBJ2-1,TGCGCCAGCAGTTTAGACACAGGGAGCAGGGCCAATGAGCAGTTCTTC,CASSLDTGSRANEQFF
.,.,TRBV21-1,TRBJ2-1,TGTGCCAGCAGCAAAAGACAGAATGAGCAGTTCTTC,CASSKRQNEQFF